Below are 32 T cell receptor beta chains sequenced from a single sample in a study of T-cell reconstitution after alpha-beta-depleted transplantation in children. Preparation of the TCRbeta library used unique molecular identifiers. TCRdb processed the PCR reads anew with MiXCR; each CDR3 protein has one entry. The sample lists hundreds of thousands of distinct CDR3 sequences, under 25% occurring once. The material sequenced was PBMCs, mostly from graft donor cells, taken 360 days after TCRalphabeta/CD19-depleted stem cell transplant. Every receptor here comes from a boy less than two years old who had a stem cell transplant for acute myeloid leukemia, so the T cells may come from the graft donor.

The CDR3: CASSKEQGPDF. DNA of the CDR3: TGTGCCAGCAGCAAAGAGCAAGGCCCGGATTTT. This chain uses TRBV21-1 with TRBJ1-1. TRBV21-1 is a known pseudogene. The CDR3 extends over 11 amino acids.

The chain links TRBV7-3 to TRBJ2-3; 8 bases agree with TRBD2. The CDR3 is 16 amino acids. V shed 5 bases, J shed 5 bases, and the junction held 12 bases outside the gene matches. Per germline, CDR1 SGHTA and CDR2 FQGTGA. The CDR3 sequence is CASSAISGGVGDTQYF. As DNA, the CDR3 is TGTGCCAGCAGCGCAATCTCGGGGGGGGTTGGAGATACGCAGTATTTT.

This clonotype was seen at least ten times. The chain uses TRBV29-1 and TRBJ1-3, with no clear D. The germline gives CDR1 SQVTM, CDR2 ANQGSEA. Trimming shortened V by 4 bases and J by 4 bases, and 8 bases separated the two germline ends. This CDR3 is 12 amino acids long. CDR3 sequence (DNA): TGCAGCGTTGGATCTGGGGGAAACACCATATATTTT. The encoded protein is CSVGSGGNTIYF.

This clonotype appeared many times. This sequence joins TRBV12-3 or TRBV12-4 and TRBJ1-5, with 8 bases identical to TRBD1. The CDR3 has 14 residues. Trimming removed 6 bases from V and 3 bases from J; junction bases left unmatched: 4. In DNA, the CDR3 is TGTGCCAGCAGCCGGGGACAGGACAATCAGCCCCAGCATTTT. Translating it yields CASSRGQDNQPQHF.

This rearrangement joins TRBV5-1 to TRBJ2-3, with TRBD2 identical over 11 bases. Per germline, CDR1 SGHRS and CDR2 YFSETQ. Trimming took 2 bases from V and 2 from J; bases not matched to a gene: 7. The CDR3 covers 17 residues. The CDR3 spells CASSLRGLADNTDTQYF. CDR3 DNA sequence: TGCGCCAGCAGCTTACGGGGACTAGCGGACAACACAGATACGCAGTATTTT.

The gene calls are TRBV7-7 and TRBJ2-7, with TRBD1 matching over 8 bases. V lost 5 bases, J lost 6 bases, and 12 bases stayed unmatched. This CDR3 has 15 residues. Germline CDR1 reads SSHAT; CDR2 reads FNYEAQ (reference sequence). The CDR3 region has the DNA TGTGCCAGCAGCCCCAGACCGACAGGGGAGTTCGAGCAGTACGTC. This codes for CASSPRPTGEFEQYV.

The V and J genes are TRBV27 and TRBJ2-7; maybe TRBD2 (5 bases). The CDR3 contains 14 residues. Trimming cost V 5 bases and J 3 bases, with 14 bases left between them. Germline lookup yields CDR1 MNHEY and CDR2 SMNVEV (reference sequence). For the CDR3, the DNA is TGTGCCAGCAGTCCCGGACGGGGTGTCTACGAGCAGTACTTC. This encodes CASSPGRGVYEQYF.

At least ten counts were recorded for this clonotype. This rearrangement joins TRBV6-5 to TRBJ2-2, with D maybe TRBD2 (6 bases). CDR3 length: 16 amino acids. Germline V gene data show CDR1 as MNHEY and CDR2 as SVGAGI. The V and J ends lost 1 base and 1 base respectively, with 10 bases between them. For the CDR3, the DNA is TGTGCCAGCAGTTACTTATCAGCGGGGAACACCGGGGAGCTGTTTTTT. Its protein is CASSYLSAGNTGELFF.

This chain links TRBV6-5 with TRBJ2-7; tentative D call: TRBD1 (6 bases). Germline CDR1 reads MNHEY; CDR2 reads SVGAGI. There are 14 residues in the CDR3. V shed 0 bases and J shed 6 bases, with 12 bases lying between them. The CDR3 DNA follows: TGTGCCAGCAGTTACTCAACAGGGTCCAGCGAGCAGTACTTC. Encoded protein: CASSYSTGSSEQYF.

The V gene is TRBV20-1, the J gene TRBJ2-3; 9 nucleotides line up with TRBD1. Germline assignment: CDR1 DFQATT and CDR2 SNEGSKA (reference sequence). This CDR3 region has 14 residues. The CDR3 nucleotides are TGCAGCCCAACCGGGACAGGGAATCCAGATACGCAGTATTTT. It translates to CSPTGTGNPDTQYF.

This clonotype was counted many times. The rearrangement joins TRBV12-3 or TRBV12-4 to TRBJ2-7, with D hard to call. The CDR3 loop spans 12 amino acids. V dropped 6 bases and J dropped 3 bases, with 9 bases sitting between them. The CDR3 region is CASSHSHYEQYF. CDR3 coding DNA: TGTGCCAGCAGCCACTCCCACTACGAGCAGTACTTC.

The V call is TRBV11-2, the J call TRBJ2-3; D may match TRBD1 or TRBD2 (5 bases each). From germline, CDR1 is SGHAT and CDR2 FQNNGV. Trimming shortened V by 3 bases and J by 2 bases, and 12 bases separated the two germline ends. The CDR3 covers 15 residues. The CDR3 nucleotides read TGTGCCAGCAGCTTTGGGGACGATCTCACAGATACGCAGTATTTT. Its protein product is CASSFGDDLTDTQYF.

This clonotype occurred many times. The CDR3 nucleotides are TGTGCCAGCAGTTACGAAGGGATGGGGCCCAACAATGAGCAGTTCTTC. This codes for CASSYEGMGPNNEQFF. The rearrangement uses TRBV6-5 and TRBJ2-1; tentatively, D is TRBD1 (5 bases). Germline CDR1 is MNHEY and CDR2 is SVGAGI. Trimming left V 2 bases short and J 5 bases short, with 16 bases between. The CDR3 covers 16 residues.

Only a few counts were recorded for this clonotype. The rearrangement links TRBV5-1 to TRBJ1-4; D unclear. CDR1 and CDR2 (germline): SGHRS, YFSETQ. V dropped 4 bases and J dropped 0 bases, with 10 bases sitting between them. The CDR3 length is 15 residues. This CDR3 is CASSPFGATNEKLFF. The CDR3 nucleotides read TGCGCCAGCAGCCCTTTCGGGGCAACTAATGAAAAACTGTTTTTT.

In this sample, this clonotype turned up many times. The chain employs TRBV6-5 and TRBJ1-4; 8 positions agree with TRBD1. The length of the CDR3 is 15 residues. Germline CDR1 reads MNHEY; CDR2 reads SVGAGI. The V and J ends lost 0 bases and 7 bases, in that order; junction bases with no gene match: 4. In DNA, the CDR3 is TGTGCCAGCAGTTACTCGGACAGGGATTTTGAAAAACTGTTTTTT. This codes for CASSYSDRDFEKLFF.

This chain links TRBV20-1 with TRBJ2-3; 7 nucleotides align to TRBD1. CDR1 and CDR2 from the germline V gene are DFQATT and SNEGSKA (reference sequence). The CDR3 has 12 residues. The CDR3 loop reads CTGTAHTDTQYF. CDR3 DNA: TGCACCGGGACAGCTCACACAGATACGCAGTATTTT.

This clonotype was seen more than once but under ten times. V gene TRBV5-5 combines with J gene TRBJ2-5, with TRBD2 matching 7 bases. V lost 0 bases to trimming and J lost 3 bases; unmatched junction nucleotides: 2. CDR3 size: 14 residues. Germline V lookup: CDR1 SGHKS, CDR2 YYEKEE (reference sequence). For the CDR3, the DNA is TGTGCCAGCAGCTTGGTGGGAGGGAAAGAGACCCAGTACTTC. It is translated as CASSLVGGKETQYF. Complete variable domain (other parts from reference TRBV5-5 and TRBJ2-5): DAGVTQSPTHLIKTRGQQVTLRCSPISGHKSVSWYQQVLGQGPQFIFQYYEKEERGRGNFPDRFSARQFPNYSSELNVNALLLGDSALYLCASSLVGGKETQYFGPGTRLLVL.

This clonotype came up a few times. The CDR3 nucleotides read TGTGCCAGCTCACCACCCGCAGGGGGCCAAGAGACCCAGTACTTC. Protein product: CASSPPAGGQETQYF. This chain joins TRBV18 and TRBJ2-5; 7 bases are a match to TRBD1. V dropped 0 bases and J dropped 1; count of bases not matched to a gene: 2. This CDR3 comprises 15 residues. Looked up from germline, CDR1 is KGHSH and CDR2 is LQKENI.

The chain recombines TRBV29-1 with TRBJ2-2, with a weak D call TRBD2 (6 bases). Trimming cost V 6 bases and J 0 bases, with 11 bases left between them. The CDR3 covers 14 residues. Looked up from germline, CDR1 is SQVTM and CDR2 is ANQGSEA. CDR3 sequence reads: CSVAGTSNTGELFF. The CDR3, as DNA: TGCAGCGTGGCCGGGACTTCGAACACCGGGGAGCTGTTTTTT.

A few counts support this clonotype. The rearrangement uses TRBV12-3 or TRBV12-4 and TRBJ2-7; TRBD1 matches 9 bases. The V segment lost 7 bases and the J segment 4 bases; nucleotides outside the gene matches: 8. This CDR3 has 14 residues. CDR3 bases: TGTGCCAGCACCACCGGGACAGGGATATACGAGCAGTACTTC. Protein sequence: CASTTGTGIYEQYF.

This clonotype was seen ten or more times. The chain has TRBV29-1 and TRBJ1-1; 7 bases match TRBD1. Trimming took 6 bases from V and 1 from J; bases not matched to a gene: 5. The V gene's germline CDR1 is SQVTM and CDR2 ANQGSEA. The CDR3 consists of 13 residues. The chain's CDR3 is CSVGTVANTEAFF. The CDR3 DNA reads TGCAGCGTGGGGACAGTGGCGAACACTGAAGCTTTCTTT. Looking up the rest from reference TRBV29-1 and TRBJ1-1 gives the full variable domain: SAVISQKPSRDICQRGTSLTIQCQVDSQVTMMFWYRQQPGQSLTLIATANQGSEATYESGFVIDKFPISRPNLTFSTLTVSNMSPEDSSIYLCSVGTVANTEAFFGQGTRLTVV.

This clonotype was counted many times. This chain uses TRBV20-1 with TRBJ2-7; a weak D match, TRBD2 (6 bases). The V and J ends lost 6 bases and 0 bases respectively, with 12 bases between them. CDR1 and CDR2 from the germline V gene are DFQATT and SNEGSKA (reference sequence). The CDR3 sequence is 13 residues long. The CDR3 reads CSALGRSSYEQYF. The CDR3 coding sequence is TGCAGTGCCCTAGGGAGGTCCTCCTACGAGCAGTACTTC.

This chain joins TRBV13 and TRBJ2-1; the D gene could be TRBD1 or TRBD2 (5 bases each). V was trimmed by 3 bases and J by 7 bases, leaving 10 bases between them. CDR1 PRHDT and CDR2 FYEKMQ come from the germline V gene (reference sequence). This CDR3 has 13 amino acids. CDR3 nucleotides: TGTGCCAGCAGCTTCTGGGGGTTGAATGAGCAGTTCTTC. Amino acids: CASSFWGLNEQFF.

This clonotype was counted a few times. The V call is TRBV20-1, the J call TRBJ2-3, with D possibly being TRBD1 or TRBD2 (6 bases each). Germline V gives CDR1 DFQATT, CDR2 SNEGSKA (reference sequence). Between the trimmed V and J ends, which lost 0 bases and 5 bases, there was a span of 18 bases. There are 16 residues in the CDR3. Here the CDR3 reads CSARDLRGLAIDTQYF. In DNA form, the CDR3 reads TGCAGTGCTAGAGATCTCCGGGGGCTAGCGATAGATACGCAGTATTTT.

This clonotype was found a few times. This rearrangement joins TRBV5-1 to TRBJ2-6, with D perhaps TRBD2 (6 bases). The CDR3 has 19 residues. The V end lost 2 bases, the J end lost 0 bases, and 18 bases lay between the germline ends. The germline CDR1 and CDR2 sequences are SGHRS and YFSETQ. CDR3 residues: CASSLGRDSISSGANVLTF. In DNA, the CDR3 is TGCGCCAGCAGCTTAGGAAGGGACTCCATCAGCTCTGGGGCCAACGTCCTGACTTTC.

The V and J genes are TRBV28 and TRBJ1-2, with a possible D match to TRBD1 (6 bases). V was clipped by 5 bases and J by 9 bases, with 22 bases between them. Germline CDR1 and CDR2: MDHEN and SYDVKM. The CDR3 spans 15 residues. CDR3 nucleotides: TGTGCCAGCAGTCCACTCCCAGGGGTTGAAGAATGCTACACCTTC. Amino acid sequence: CASSPLPGVEECYTF.

This clonotype showed up just a few times. This chain uses TRBV7-2 with TRBJ2-5; TRBD2 matches at 8 bases. The CDR3 runs to 15 residues. The J segment lost 5 bases and the V segment lost 9 bases, leaving 14 bases of the junction unmatched. The germline V gene encodes CDR1 SGHTA and CDR2 FQGNSA. The CDR3 DNA reads TGTGCCAGGACATCACCGACTAGCGCACTCGAGACCCAGTACTTC. Residues: CARTSPTSALETQYF.

The CDR3 nucleotides read TGTGCCAGCAGGGTTATGCCGACAGGGAGGAATCAGCCCCAGCATTTT. Translating gives CASRVMPTGRNQPQHF. V gene TRBV28 combines with J gene TRBJ1-5, with 7 nucleotides matching TRBD1. Germline CDR1 reads MDHEN; CDR2 reads SYDVKM. V shed 6 bases, J shed 4 bases, and the junction held 12 bases outside the gene matches. This CDR3 region has 16 residues.

The rearrangement joins TRBV4-3 to TRBJ1-1; unclear D gene. The CDR3 is 15 residues long. The germline V gene has CDR1 LGHNA and CDR2 YSLEER. V shed 1 base and J shed 0 bases, with 9 bases lying between them. The CDR3 loop is CASSQGRRLNTEAFF. CDR3 nucleotides: TGCGCCAGCAGCCAAGGGCGAAGGTTGAACACTGAAGCTTTCTTT.

This clonotype showed up many times. J is TRBJ2-1 and V is TRBV20-1; unclear D gene. V shed 0 bases and J shed 3 bases, with 15 bases lying between them. Germline V gene sequence: CDR1 DFQATT, CDR2 SNEGSKA (reference sequence). The CDR3 has 16 amino acids. The CDR3 loop reads CSAREVRATIYNEQFF. CDR3 coding DNA: TGCAGTGCTAGAGAAGTTAGAGCGACGATCTACAATGAGCAGTTCTTC.

This clonotype occurred many times. V is TRBV12-3 or TRBV12-4 and J is TRBJ1-2; 8 positions match TRBD1. The CDR3 spans 17 residues. Unmatched junction bases numbered 12, after V lost 5 bases and J lost 1 base. The CDR3 spells CASSLTLGTGVNYGYTF. CDR3 DNA sequence: TGTGCCAGCAGTCTGACCCTTGGGACAGGAGTTAACTATGGCTACACCTTC.

This clonotype was detected many times. The chain uses TRBV20-1 and TRBJ2-1, with a tentative D call TRBD1 (6 bases). Germline CDR1 is DFQATT and CDR2 is SNEGSKA (reference sequence). V lost 6 bases to trimming and J lost 5 bases, with 20 bases between them. CDR3 size: 15 residues. The CDR3 DNA reads TGCAGTGCAGCGCAGGGGACACCTTCCCACAATGAGCAGTTCTTC. Amino acid sequence: CSAAQGTPSHNEQFF.